The rows below give T cell receptor beta chains drawn from one sample of a study of blood T cell repertoires in COVID-19. Method: immunoSEQ multiplex PCR; TCRdb's copy keeps in-frame clones and lacks some. The sample carries fewer than 200,000 clones, 75% to 80% recorded once. Sequencing was done on a sample of peripheral blood. The receptors stem from a woman aged 45-59 years with active or convalescent COVID-19. The CDR3 runs from the conserved cysteine through the conserved F or W. A D gene is named only where the DNA matches it firmly. Clone size, where shown, is once, few, many, or a class for clones that have expanded.

d_call clone_size j_call v_call cdr3_aa cdr3_nt
- - TRBJ2-5 TRBV21-1 CASSKRGQVLARETQYF TGTGCCAGCAGCAAAAGGGGTCAAGTGCTAGCGAGGGAGACCCAGTACTTC
TRBD1 - TRBJ1-1 TRBV27 CASSLVGQRTEAFF TGTGCCAGCAGTTTAGTGGGACAGCGCACTGAAGCTTTCTTT
TRBD1 - TRBJ2-7 TRBV5-1 CASSLQGPPYEQYF TGCGCCAGCAGCTTACAGGGGCCGCCCTACGAGCAGTACTTC
- - TRBJ2-4 TRBV3-1/TRBV3-2 CASSQDPSGGVIQYF TGTGCCAGCAGCCAAGATCCGTCGGGGGGCGTCATTCAGTACTTC
- - TRBJ1-1 TRBV3-1/TRBV3-2 CASSQDYVGGVYNTEAFF TGTGCCAGCAGCCAAGATTATGTGGGGGGGGTTTATAACACTGAAGCTTTCTTT
TRBD2 - TRBJ2-5 TRBV7-2 CASSLGPGLAGDGETQYF TGTGCCAGCAGCTTAGGCCCGGGACTAGCGGGGGACGGGGAGACCCAGTACTTC
TRBD1 - TRBJ1-4 TRBV19 CASSGRQGLQVGLFF TGTGCCAGTAGTGGACGACAGGGGCTCCAAGTTGGACTGTTTTTT
- - TRBJ1-2 TRBV28 CASSQGGYGYTF TGTGCCAGCAGTCAAGGGGGCTATGGCTACACCTTC
- - TRBJ1-1 TRBV19 CASSLQGLDTEAFF TGTGCCAGTAGCCTGCAGGGTTTAGACACTGAAGCTTTCTTT
TRBD2 - TRBJ2-7 TRBV7-2 CASSLLAGDYEQYF TGTGCCAGCAGCCTACTAGCGGGGGATTACGAGCAGTACTTC
- few TRBJ2-7 TRBV5-1 CASSLESVSSYEQYF TGCGCCAGCAGCTTGGAAAGCGTTAGCTCCTACGAGCAGTACTTC
- - TRBJ1-5 TRBV19 CASSIQGRGNQPQHF TGTGCCAGTAGTATCCAGGGCCGCGGCAATCAGCCCCAGCATTTT
- - TRBJ1-2 TRBV7-8 CASSFQGLLYGYTF TGTGCCAGCAGCTTCCAGGGACTCCTCTATGGCTACACCTTC
TRBD1 - TRBJ1-1 TRBV12-5 CASGPGQEHTEAFF TGTGCTAGTGGTCCAGGACAGGAACACACTGAAGCTTTCTTT
TRBD1 - TRBJ1-2 TRBV6-5 CASTTTGGTGYTF TGTGCCAGCACCACGACAGGGGGCACTGGCTACACCTTC
TRBD1 - TRBJ2-7 TRBV7-8 CASTAGTGPTYEQYF TGTGCCAGCACCGCCGGGACAGGGCCGACCTACGAGCAGTACTTC
- - TRBJ1-3 TRBV4-3 CASSQDPPGTYSGNTIYF TGCGCCAGCAGCCAAGATCCGCCCGGGACTTACTCTGGAAACACCATATATTTT
- - TRBJ1-1 TRBV19 CASSLLETPLGTEAFF TGTGCCAGTAGCCTTCTCGAGACACCCCTGGGCACTGAAGCTTTCTTT
TRBD2 - TRBJ2-5 TRBV14 CASSHYIALAGFQETQYF TGTGCCAGCAGCCATTATATTGCCCTAGCGGGATTTCAAGAGACCCAGTACTTC
- - TRBJ2-2 TRBV6-2/TRBV6-3 CASSTTDRRWKAGELFF TGTGCCAGCAGTACAACCGACAGGCGGTGGAAAGCCGGGGAGCTGTTTTTT
- - TRBJ1-3 TRBV7-2 CASSLSGNTIYF TGTGCCAGCAGCCTCTCTGGAAACACCATATATTTT
TRBD1 - TRBJ1-1 TRBV11-1 CASSRDRAPNTEAFF TGTGCCAGCAGCCGGGACAGGGCCCCGAACACTGAAGCTTTCTTT
TRBD1 - TRBJ2-2 TRBV6-4 CASSDAGQGSGELFF TGTGCCAGCAGTGACGCGGGACAGGGCTCCGGGGAGCTGTTTTTT
- - TRBJ1-3 TRBV18 CASSDSAGNTIYF TGTGCCAGCTCAGACAGTGCTGGAAACACCATATATTTT
- - TRBJ2-6 TRBV19 CASSIQFSGANVLTF TGTGCCAGTAGTATTCAGTTTTCTGGGGCCAACGTCCTGACTTTC
- few TRBJ1-5 TRBV7-9 CASATGNSNQPQHF TGTGCCAGCGCCACCGGGAATAGCAATCAGCCCCAGCATTTT
TRBD1 - TRBJ1-3 TRBV7-6 CASSLATRDRAPISGNTIYF TGTGCCAGCAGCTTAGCAACCCGAGACAGGGCCCCAATCTCTGGAAACACCATATATTTT
TRBD1 few TRBJ1-2 TRBV19 CASSGHRGRWNYGYTF TGTGCCAGTAGTGGGCACAGGGGGCGGTGGAACTATGGCTACACCTTC
- - TRBJ2-2 TRBV4-2 CASSQASTGELFF TGTGCCAGCAGCCAAGCCAGCACCGGGGAGCTGTTTTTT
- - TRBJ1-3 TRBV6-1 CASSEFERPGNTIYF TGTGCCAGCAGTGAATTTGAGAGGCCTGGAAACACCATATATTTT
TRBD2 - TRBJ2-1 TRBV9 CASSQGTSGDEQFF TGTGCCAGCAGCCAAGGGACTAGCGGCGATGAGCAGTTCTTC
- - TRBJ1-6 TRBV9 CASSGTANSPLHF TGTGCCAGCAGCGGGACAGCCAATTCACCCCTCCACTTT
- once TRBJ1-2 TRBV6-5 CASAIGANYGYTF TGTGCCAGCGCGATAGGAGCTAACTATGGCTACACCTTC
TRBD2 - TRBJ2-2 TRBV5-6 CASSYTSGGIGELFF TGTGCCAGCAGCTATACTAGCGGGGGGATCGGGGAGCTGTTTTTT
- few TRBJ1-3 TRBV29-1 CSVRTAGNTIYF TGCAGCGTGAGGACAGCTGGAAACACCATATATTTT
TRBD1 - TRBJ2-7 TRBV9 CASSVRQGAYEQYF TGTGCCAGCAGCGTTCGACAGGGGGCGTACGAGCAGTACTTC
- once TRBJ2-7 TRBV6-1 CASSENRGNEQYF TGTGCCAGCAGTGAAAACCGCGGGAACGAGCAGTACTTC
TRBD2 - TRBJ2-1 TRBV5-6 CASSLWTSGVYNEQFF TGTGCCAGCAGCCTGTGGACTAGCGGGGTATACAATGAGCAGTTCTTC